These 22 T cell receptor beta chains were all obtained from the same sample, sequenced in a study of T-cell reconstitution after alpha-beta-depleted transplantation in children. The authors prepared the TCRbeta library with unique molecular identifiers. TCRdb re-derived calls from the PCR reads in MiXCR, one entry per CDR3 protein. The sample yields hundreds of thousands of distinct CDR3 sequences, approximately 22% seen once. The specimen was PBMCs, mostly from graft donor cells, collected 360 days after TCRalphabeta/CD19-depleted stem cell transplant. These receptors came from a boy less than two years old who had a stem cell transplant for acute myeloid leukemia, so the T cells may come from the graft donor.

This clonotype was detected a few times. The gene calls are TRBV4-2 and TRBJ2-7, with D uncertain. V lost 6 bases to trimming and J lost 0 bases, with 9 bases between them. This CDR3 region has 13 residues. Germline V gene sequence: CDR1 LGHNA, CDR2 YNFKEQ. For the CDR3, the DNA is TGTGCCAGCAGGGCGCAAAGCTCCTACGAGCAGTACGTC. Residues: CASRAQSSYEQYV.

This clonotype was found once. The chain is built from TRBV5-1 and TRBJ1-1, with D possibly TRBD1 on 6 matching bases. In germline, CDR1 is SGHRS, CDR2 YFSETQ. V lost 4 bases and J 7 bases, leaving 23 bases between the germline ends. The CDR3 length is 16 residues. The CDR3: CASSPRGQGQFGEAFF. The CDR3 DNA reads TGCGCCAGCAGCCCCAGGGGACAAGGCCAATTTGGTGAAGCTTTCTTT.

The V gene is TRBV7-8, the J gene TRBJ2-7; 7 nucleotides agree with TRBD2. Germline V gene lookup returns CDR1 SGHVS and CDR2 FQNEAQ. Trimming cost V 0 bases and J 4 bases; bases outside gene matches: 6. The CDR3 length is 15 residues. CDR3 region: CASSLAEWGGYEQYV. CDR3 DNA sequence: TGTGCCAGCAGCTTAGCGGAATGGGGGGGTTACGAGCAGTACGTC.

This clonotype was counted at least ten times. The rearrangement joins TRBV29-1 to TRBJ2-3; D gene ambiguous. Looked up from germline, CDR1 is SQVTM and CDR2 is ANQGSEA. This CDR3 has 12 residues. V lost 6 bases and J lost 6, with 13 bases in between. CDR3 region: CSVLARTDTQYF. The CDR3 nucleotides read TGCAGCGTCTTGGCCCGGACCGATACGCAGTATTTT.

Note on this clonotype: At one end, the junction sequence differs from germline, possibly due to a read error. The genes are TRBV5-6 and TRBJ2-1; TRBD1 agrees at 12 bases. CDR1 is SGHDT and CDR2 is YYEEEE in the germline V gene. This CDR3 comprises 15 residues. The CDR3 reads CASSLGDRGRNGQFF. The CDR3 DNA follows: TGTGCCAGCAGCTTGGGGGACAGGGGGCGGAATGGGCAGTTCTTC.

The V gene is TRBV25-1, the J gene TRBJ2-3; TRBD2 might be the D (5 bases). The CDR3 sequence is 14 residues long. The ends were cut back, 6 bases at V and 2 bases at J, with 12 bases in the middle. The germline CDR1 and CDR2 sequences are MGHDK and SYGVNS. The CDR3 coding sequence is TGTGCCAGCAGACGAACGGGGTACACAGATACGCAGTATTTT. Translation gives CASRRTGYTDTQYF.

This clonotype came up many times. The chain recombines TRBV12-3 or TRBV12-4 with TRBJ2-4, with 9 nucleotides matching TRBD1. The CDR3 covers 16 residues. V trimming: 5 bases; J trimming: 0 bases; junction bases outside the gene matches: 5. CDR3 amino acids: CASSRTGGLAKNIQYF. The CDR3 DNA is TGTGCCAGCAGTCGAACAGGGGGCCTAGCCAAAAACATTCAGTACTTC.

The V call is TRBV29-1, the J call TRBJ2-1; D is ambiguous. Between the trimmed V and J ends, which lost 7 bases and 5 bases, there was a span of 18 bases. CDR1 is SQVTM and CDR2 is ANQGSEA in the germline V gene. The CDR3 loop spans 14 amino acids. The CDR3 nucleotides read TGCAGCGCCGGGCGCGAGGCCCGGCACAATGAGCAGTTCTTC. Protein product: CSAGREARHNEQFF.

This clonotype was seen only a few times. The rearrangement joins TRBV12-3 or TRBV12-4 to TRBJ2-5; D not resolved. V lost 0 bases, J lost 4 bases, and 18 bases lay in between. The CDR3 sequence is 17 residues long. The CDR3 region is CASSLALVHAPGETQYF. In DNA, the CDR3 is TGTGCCAGCAGTTTAGCGCTTGTTCACGCCCCGGGAGAGACCCAGTACTTC.

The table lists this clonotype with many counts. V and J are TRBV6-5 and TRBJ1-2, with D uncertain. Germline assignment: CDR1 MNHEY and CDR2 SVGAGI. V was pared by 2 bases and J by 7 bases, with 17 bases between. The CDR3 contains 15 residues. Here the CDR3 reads CASSYDKSGRSGYTF. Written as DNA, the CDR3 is TGTGCCAGCAGTTACGACAAAAGCGGGCGGAGTGGCTACACCTTC.

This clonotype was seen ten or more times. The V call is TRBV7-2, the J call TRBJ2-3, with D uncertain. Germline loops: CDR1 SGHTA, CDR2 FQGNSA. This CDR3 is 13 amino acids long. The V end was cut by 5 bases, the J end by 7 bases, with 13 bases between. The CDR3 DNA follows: TGTGCCAGCAGCCCCCCCGGCGGAAATACGCAGTATTTT. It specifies CASSPPGGNTQYF. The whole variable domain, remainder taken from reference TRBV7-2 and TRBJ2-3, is GAGVSQSPSNKVTEKGKDVELRCDPISGHTALYWYRQSLGQGLEFLIYFQGNSAPDKSGLPSDRFSAERTGGSVSTLTIQRTQQEDSAVYLCASSPPGGNTQYFGPGTRLTVL.

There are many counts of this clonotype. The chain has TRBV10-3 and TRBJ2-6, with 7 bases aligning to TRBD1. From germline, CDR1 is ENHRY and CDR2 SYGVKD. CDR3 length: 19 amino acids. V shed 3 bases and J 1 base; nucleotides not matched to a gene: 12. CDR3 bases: TGTGCCATCAGTGACGGTAGAGGGGGCGGCTGGTCTGGGGCCAACGTCCTGACTTTC. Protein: CAISDGRGGGWSGANVLTF.

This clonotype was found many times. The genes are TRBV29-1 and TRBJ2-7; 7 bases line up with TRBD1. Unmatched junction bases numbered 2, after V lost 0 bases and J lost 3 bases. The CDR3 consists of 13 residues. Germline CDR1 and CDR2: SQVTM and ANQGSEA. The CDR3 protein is CSVEDGQDYEQYV. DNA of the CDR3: TGCAGCGTTGAAGATGGACAGGACTACGAGCAGTACGTC.

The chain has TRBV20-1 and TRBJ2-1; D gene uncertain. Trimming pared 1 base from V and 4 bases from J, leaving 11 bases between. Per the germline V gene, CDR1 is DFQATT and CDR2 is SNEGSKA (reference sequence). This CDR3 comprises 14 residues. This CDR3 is CSARGASIYNEQFF. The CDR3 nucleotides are TGCAGTGCTAGAGGGGCCTCCATTTACAATGAGCAGTTCTTC.

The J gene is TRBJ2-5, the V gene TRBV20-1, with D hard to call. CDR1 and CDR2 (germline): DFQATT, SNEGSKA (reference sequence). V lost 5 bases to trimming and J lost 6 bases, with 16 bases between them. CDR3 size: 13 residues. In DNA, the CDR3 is TGCAGTGCTGTGACGTCCGCGGTAAAGACCCAGTACTTC. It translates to CSAVTSAVKTQYF.

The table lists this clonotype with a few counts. The chain's CDR3 is CASSMGAGGAPAKNIQYF. For the CDR3, the DNA is TGCGCCAGCTCAATGGGGGCAGGGGGCGCGCCAGCCAAAAACATTCAGTACTTC. The chain uses TRBV5-1 and TRBJ2-4; 8 bases align to TRBD1. V gave up 7 bases and J gave up 0 bases; unmatched junction bases: 15. The CDR3 is 18 residues long. Germline loops: CDR1 SGHRS, CDR2 YFSETQ.

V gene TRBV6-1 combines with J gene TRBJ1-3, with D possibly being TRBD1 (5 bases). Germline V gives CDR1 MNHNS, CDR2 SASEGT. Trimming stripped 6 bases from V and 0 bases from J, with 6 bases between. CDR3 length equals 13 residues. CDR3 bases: TGTGCCAGCAGGACAGACTCTGGAAACACCATATATTTT. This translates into CASRTDSGNTIYF.

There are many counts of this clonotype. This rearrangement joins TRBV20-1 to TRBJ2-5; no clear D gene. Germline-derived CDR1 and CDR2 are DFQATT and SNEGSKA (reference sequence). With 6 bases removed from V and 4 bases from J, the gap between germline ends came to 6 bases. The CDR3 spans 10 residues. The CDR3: CSALRETQYF. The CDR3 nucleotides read TGCAGTGCCTTGCGAGAGACCCAGTACTTC.

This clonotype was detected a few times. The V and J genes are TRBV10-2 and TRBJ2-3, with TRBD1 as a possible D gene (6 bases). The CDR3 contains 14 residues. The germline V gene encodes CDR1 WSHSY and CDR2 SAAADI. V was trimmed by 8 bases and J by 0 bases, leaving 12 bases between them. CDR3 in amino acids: CASATGYSTDTQYF. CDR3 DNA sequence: TGCGCCAGCGCAACAGGGTATAGCACAGATACGCAGTATTTT.

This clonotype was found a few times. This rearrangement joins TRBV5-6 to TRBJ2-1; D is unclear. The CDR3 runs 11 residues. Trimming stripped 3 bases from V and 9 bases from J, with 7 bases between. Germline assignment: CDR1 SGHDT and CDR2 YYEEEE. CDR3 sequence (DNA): TGTGCCAGCAGCTGGGTAGGTGAGCAGTTCTTC. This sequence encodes CASSWVGEQFF.

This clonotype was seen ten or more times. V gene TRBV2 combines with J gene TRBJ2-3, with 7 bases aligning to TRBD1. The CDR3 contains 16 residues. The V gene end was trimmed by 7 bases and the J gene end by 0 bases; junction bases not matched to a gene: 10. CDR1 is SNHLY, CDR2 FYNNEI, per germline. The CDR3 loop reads CASMGGQAVSTDTQYF. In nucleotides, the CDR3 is TGTGCCAGCATGGGTGGACAGGCAGTTAGCACAGATACGCAGTATTTT.

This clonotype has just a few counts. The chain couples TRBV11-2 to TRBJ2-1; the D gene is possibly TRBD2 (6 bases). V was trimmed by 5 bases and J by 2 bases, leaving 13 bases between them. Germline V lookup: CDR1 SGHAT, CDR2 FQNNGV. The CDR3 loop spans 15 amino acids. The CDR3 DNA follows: TGTGCCAGCAGCGCGACTAGGATTGCCTACAATGAGCAGTTCTTC. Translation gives CASSATRIAYNEQFF.